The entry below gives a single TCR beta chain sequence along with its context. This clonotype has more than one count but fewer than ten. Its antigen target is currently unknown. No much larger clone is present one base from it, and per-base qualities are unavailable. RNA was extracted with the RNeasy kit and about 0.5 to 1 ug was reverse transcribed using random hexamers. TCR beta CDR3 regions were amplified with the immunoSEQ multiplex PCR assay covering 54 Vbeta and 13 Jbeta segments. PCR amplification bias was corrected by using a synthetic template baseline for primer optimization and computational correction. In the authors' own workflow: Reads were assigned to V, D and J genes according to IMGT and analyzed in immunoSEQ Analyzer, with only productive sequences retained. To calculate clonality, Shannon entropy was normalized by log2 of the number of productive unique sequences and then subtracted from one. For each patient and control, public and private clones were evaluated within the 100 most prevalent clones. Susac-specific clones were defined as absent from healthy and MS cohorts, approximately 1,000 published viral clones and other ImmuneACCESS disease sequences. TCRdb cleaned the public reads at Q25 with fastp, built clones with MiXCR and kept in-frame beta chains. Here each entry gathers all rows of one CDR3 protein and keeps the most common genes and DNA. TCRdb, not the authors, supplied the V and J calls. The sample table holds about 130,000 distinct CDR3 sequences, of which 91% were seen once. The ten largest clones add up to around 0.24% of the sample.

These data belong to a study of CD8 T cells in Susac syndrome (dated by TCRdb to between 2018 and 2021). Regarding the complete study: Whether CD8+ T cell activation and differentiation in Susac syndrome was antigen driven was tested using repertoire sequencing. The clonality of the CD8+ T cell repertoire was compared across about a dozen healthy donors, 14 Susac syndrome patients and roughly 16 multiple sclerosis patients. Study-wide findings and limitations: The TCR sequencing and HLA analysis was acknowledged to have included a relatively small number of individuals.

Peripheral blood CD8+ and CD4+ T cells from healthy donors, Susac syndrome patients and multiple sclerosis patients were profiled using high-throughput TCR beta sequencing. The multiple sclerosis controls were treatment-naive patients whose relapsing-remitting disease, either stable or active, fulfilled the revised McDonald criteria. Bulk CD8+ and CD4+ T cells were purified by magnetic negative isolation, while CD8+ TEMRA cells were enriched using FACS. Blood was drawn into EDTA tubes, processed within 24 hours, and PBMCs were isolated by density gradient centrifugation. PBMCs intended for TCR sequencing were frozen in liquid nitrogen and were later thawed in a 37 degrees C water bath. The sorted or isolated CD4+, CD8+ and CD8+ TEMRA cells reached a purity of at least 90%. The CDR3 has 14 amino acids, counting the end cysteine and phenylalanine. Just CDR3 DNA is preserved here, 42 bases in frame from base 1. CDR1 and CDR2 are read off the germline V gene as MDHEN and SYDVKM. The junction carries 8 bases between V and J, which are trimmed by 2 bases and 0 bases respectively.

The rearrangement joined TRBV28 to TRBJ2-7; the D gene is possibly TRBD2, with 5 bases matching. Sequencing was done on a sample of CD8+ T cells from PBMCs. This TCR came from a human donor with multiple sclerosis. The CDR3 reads CASSLEGSSYEQYF. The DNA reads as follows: TGTGCCAGCAGTTTAGAGGGAAGCTCCTACGAGCAGTACTTC.